This T cell receptor beta chain was sequenced for a study of cytomegalovirus exposure and HLA in healthy donors. Study-level points and caveats: According to an earlier analysis, most TCR beta V segments yielded productive rearrangements about 87% or about 30% of the time.

Per germline, CDR1 SGHRS and CDR2 YFSETQ. Trimming at V came to 1 base and at J to 6 bases, leaving 5 bases not matched to a gene. The CDR3 is 14 residues long. In the PCR, 60 Vbeta and 13 Jbeta primers were used. Some clones are missing from TCRdb's copy, which holds only in-frame ones; the method was immunoSEQ multiplex PCR. Among about 130,000 clones, 74% were seen once, and the ten largest hold more than 3.5%. Concerning this clone itself: Antigen unknown.

The chain combines TRBV5-1 with TRBJ2-7; 9 nucleotides align to TRBD1. This clonotype originated in a man aged 18 to 35 in good health and CMV-seropositive. The sample consisted of PBMCs. The CDR3: CASSLTQGAGEQYF. The CDR3, as DNA: TGCGCCAGCAGCTTGACACAGGGGGCGGGCGAGCAGTACTTC.